This T cell receptor (beta chain) was obtained from a study of beta chain features in type 1 diabetes. This clone was observed at least ten times. Antigen specificity is unknown. Expressed TCRB transcripts got sequenced, as all isolated RNA was reverse transcribed. Clones were sequenced by immunoSEQ multiplex PCR, and TCRdb holds only the in-frame ones, with some missing. The repertoire holds about 140,000 clones, 6.5% to 8.5% seen once, with about 1.5% in the top ten. General observations from the study: Type 1 diabetes patients showed fewer insertions and more deletions at VDJ junctions.

CDR3 length: 14 amino acids. Trimming took off 6 bases at V and 0 bases at J, with 11 bases between the two ends. The V gene is TRBV23-1, the J gene TRBJ2-5, with a weak D call TRBD2 (5 bases). TRBV23-1 is placed among ORFs of uncertain function. The receptor was derived from a woman aged 25 to 39 in good health. Sequenced material: central memory CD4+ T cells from blood. The CDR3, as DNA: TGCGCCAGCAGCCCGAGGGTAGACCAAGAGACCCAGTACTTC. It encodes CASSPRVDQETQYF.